This T cell receptor (beta chain) was captured by sequencing in a study of control samples from healthy donors and cancer patients. The data were produced by immunoSEQ multiplex PCR, yet TCRdb's version contains in-frame clones alone and is incomplete. The top ten hold 0.92% of the sample, which has 70,000 to 95,000 clones, just over 90% seen once. Per germline, CDR1 MNHEY and CDR2 SMNVEV (reference sequence). CDR3 length: 16 residues. Trimming took 2 bases from V and 8 from J, leaving 21 bases between them. Input material: blood. This TCR derives from a woman between 25 and 40 years old in good health. This chain uses TRBV27 with TRBJ1-2, with D perhaps matching TRBD1 (5 bases). The CDR3, as DNA: TGTGCCAGCAGTTTAGTATACGTTAGGGACCGGGCCGGCTACACCTTC. This gives the protein CASSLVYVRDRAGYTF.